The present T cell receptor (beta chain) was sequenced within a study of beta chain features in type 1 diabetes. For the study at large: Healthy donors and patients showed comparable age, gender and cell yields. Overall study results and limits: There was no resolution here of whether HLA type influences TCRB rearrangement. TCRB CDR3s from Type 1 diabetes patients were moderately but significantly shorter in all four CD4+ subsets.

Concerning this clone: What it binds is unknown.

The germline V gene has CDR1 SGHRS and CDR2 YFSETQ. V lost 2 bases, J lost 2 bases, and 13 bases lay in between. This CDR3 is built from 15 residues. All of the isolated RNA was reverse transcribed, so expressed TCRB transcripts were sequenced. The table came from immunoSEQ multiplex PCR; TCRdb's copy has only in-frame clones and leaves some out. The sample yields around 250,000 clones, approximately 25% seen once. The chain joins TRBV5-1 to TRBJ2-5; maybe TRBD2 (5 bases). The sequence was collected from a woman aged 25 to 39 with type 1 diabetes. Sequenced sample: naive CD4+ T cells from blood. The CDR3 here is CASSFAGPGQETQYF. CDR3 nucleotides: TGCGCCAGCAGCTTCGCCGGGCCGGGACAAGAGACCCAGTACTTC.